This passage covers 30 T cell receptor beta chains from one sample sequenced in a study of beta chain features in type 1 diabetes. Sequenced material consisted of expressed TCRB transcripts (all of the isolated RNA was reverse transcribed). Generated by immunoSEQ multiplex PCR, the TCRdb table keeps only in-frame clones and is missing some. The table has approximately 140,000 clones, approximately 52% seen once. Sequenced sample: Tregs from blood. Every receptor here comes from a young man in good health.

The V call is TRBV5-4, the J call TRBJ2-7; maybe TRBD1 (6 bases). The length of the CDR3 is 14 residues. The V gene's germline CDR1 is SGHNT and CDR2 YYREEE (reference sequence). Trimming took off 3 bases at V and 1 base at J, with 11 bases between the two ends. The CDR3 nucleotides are TGTGCCAGCAGCTACGGGACACCTTCCTACGAGCAGTACTTC. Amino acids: CASSYGTPSYEQYF. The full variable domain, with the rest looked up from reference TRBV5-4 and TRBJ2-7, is ETGVTQSPTHLIKTRGQQVTLRCSSQSGHNTVSWYQQALGQGPQFIFQYYREEENGRGNFPPRFSGLQFPNYSSELNVNALELDDSALYLCASSYGTPSYEQYFGPGTRLTVT.

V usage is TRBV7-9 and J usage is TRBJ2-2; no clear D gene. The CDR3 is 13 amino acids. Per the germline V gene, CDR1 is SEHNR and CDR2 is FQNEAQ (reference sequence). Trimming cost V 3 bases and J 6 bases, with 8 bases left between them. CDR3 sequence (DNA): TGTGCCAGCAGCTTGCTAACAGCCGGGGAGCTGTTTTTT. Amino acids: CASSLLTAGELFF.

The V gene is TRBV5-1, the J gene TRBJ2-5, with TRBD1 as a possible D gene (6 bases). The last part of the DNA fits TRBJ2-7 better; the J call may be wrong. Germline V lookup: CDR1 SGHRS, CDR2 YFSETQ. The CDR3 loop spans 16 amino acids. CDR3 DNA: TGCGCCAGCAGCCTCTACAGGGCCGGGACCTCCTACGAGCAGTACTTC. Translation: CASSLYRAGTSYEQYF.

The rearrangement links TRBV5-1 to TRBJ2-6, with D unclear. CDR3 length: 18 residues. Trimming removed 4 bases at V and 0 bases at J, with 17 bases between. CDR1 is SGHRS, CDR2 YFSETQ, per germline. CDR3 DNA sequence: TGCGCCAGCAGCGCGTACGGCAGGTCGACCTCTGGGGCCAACGTCCTGACTTTC. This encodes CASSAYGRSTSGANVLTF.

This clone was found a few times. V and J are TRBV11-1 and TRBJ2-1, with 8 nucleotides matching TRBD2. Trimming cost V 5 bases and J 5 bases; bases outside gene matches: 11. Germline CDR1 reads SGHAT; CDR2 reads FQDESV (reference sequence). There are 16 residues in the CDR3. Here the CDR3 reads CASSRGPGRGDNEQFF. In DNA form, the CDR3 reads TGTGCCAGCAGCCGAGGGCCTGGGCGGGGGGACAATGAGCAGTTCTTC.

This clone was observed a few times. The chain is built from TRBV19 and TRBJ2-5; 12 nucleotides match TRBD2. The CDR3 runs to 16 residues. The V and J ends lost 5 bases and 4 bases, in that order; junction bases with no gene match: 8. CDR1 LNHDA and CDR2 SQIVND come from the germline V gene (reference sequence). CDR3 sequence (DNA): TGTGCCAGTAGTTCTCTAGCGGGAGGGCCGCGAGAGACCCAGTACTTC. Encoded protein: CASSSLAGGPRETQYF.

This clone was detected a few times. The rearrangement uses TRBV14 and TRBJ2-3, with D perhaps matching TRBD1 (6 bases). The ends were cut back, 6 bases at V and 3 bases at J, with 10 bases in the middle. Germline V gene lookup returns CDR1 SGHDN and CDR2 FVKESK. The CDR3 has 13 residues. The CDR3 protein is CASSWGPTDTQYF. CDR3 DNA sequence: TGTGCCAGCAGTTGGGGGCCAACAGATACGCAGTATTTT.

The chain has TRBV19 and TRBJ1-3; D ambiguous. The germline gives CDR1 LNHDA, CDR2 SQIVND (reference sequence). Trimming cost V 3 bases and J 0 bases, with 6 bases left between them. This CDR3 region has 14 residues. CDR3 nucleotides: TGTGCCAGTAGTATTCTGAGCTCTGGAAACACCATATATTTT. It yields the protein CASSILSSGNTIYF.

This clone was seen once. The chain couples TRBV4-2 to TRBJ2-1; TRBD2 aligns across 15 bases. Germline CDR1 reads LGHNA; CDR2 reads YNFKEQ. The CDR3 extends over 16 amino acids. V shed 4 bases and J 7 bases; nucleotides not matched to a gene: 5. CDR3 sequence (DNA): TGTGCCAGCAGCCCCAGTGGGACTAGCGGGAGGAATGAGCAGTTCTTC. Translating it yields CASSPSGTSGRNEQFF.

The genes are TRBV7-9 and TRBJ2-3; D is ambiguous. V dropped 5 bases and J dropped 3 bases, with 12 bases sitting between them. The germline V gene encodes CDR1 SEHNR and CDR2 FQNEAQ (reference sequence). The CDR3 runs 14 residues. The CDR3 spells CASSRFQTTDTQYF. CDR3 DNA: TGTGCCAGCAGCCGATTCCAGACTACAGATACGCAGTATTTT.

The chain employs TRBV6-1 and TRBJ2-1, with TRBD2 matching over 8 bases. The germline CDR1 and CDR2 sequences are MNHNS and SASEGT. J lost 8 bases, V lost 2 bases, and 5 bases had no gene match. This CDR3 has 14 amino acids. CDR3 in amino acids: CASSERVAGHEQFF. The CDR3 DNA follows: TGTGCCAGCAGTGAAAGGGTAGCGGGACATGAGCAGTTCTTC.

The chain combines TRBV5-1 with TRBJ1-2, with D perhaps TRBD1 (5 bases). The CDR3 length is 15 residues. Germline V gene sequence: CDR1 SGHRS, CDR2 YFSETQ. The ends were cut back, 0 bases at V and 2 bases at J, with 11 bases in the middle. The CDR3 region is CASSLAFAGNYGYTF. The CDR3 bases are TGCGCCAGCAGCTTGGCTTTTGCAGGGAACTATGGCTACACCTTC.

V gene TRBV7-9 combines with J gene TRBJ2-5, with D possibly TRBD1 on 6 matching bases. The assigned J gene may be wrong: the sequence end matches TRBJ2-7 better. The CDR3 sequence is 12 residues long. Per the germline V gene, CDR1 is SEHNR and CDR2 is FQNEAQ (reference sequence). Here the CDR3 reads CASSPRGYEQYF. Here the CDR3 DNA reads TGTGCCAGCAGCCCCAGGGGCTACGAGCAGTACTTC.

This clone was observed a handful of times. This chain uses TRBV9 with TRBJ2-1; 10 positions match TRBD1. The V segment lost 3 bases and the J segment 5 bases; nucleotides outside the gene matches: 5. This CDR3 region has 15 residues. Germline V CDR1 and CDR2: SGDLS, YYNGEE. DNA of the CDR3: TGTGCCAGCAGCGACGCCGGGACAGGGGACAATGAGCAGTTCTTC. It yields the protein CASSDAGTGDNEQFF.

The CDR3 coding sequence is TGTGCCAGCAGTGGACTAGCGGGAAGGAGCATTCAGTACTTC. Translated: CASSGLAGRSIQYF. The chain links TRBV2 to TRBJ2-4; the match to TRBD2 covers 11 bases. V gave up 4 bases and J gave up 9 bases; unmatched junction bases: 5. Germline V CDR1 and CDR2: SNHLY, FYNNEI. There are 14 residues in the CDR3. The entire variable domain, with the rest obtained from reference TRBV2 and TRBJ2-4, is as follows: EPEVTQTPSHQVTQMGQEVILRCVPISNHLYFYWYRQILGQKVEFLVSFYNNEISEKSEIFDDQFSVERPDGSNFTLKIRSTKLEDSAMYFCASSGLAGRSIQYFGAGTRLSVL.

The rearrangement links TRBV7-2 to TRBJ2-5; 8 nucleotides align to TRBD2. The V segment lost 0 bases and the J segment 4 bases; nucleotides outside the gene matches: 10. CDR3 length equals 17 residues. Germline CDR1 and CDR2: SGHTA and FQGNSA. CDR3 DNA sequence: TGTGCCAGCAGCTTAGCGCGTCCTAGCGGGTGGGGAGAGACCCAGTACTTC. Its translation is CASSLARPSGWGETQYF.

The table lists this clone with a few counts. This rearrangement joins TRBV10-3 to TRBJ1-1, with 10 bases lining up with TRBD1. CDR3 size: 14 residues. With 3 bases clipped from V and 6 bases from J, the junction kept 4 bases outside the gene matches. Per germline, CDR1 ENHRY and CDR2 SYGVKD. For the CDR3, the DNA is TGTGCCATCAGTGAATACGGGACAGGGGCTGAAGCTTTCTTT. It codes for CAISEYGTGAEAFF.

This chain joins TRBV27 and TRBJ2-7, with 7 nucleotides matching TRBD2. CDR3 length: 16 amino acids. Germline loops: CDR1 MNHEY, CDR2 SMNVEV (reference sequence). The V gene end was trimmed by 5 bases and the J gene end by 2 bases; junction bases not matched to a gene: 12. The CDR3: CASSRDGNGRTYEQYF. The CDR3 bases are TGTGCCAGCAGTCGCGATGGGAACGGGAGGACCTACGAGCAGTACTTC.

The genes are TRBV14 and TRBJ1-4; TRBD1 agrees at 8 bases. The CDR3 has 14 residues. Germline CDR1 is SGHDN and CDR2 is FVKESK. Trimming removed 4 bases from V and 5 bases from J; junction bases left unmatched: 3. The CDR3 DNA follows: TGTGCCAGCAGCCTAGGGACAGGCAATGAAAAACTGTTTTTT. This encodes CASSLGTGNEKLFF.

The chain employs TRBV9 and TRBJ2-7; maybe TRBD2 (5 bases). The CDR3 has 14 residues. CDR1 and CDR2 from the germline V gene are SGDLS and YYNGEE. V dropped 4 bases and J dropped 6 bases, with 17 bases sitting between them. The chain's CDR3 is CASSLEGPSTEQYF. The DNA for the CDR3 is TGTGCCAGCAGCCTTGAGGGTCCAAGTACCGAGCAGTACTTC.

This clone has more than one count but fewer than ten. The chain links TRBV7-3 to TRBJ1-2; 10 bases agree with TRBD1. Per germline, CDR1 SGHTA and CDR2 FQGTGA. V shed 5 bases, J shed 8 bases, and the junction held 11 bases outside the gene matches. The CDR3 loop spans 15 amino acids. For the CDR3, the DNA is TGTGCCAGCAGCCCCTTAGGACAGGGGGTGGAAGGCTACACCTTC. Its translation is CASSPLGQGVEGYTF.

The CDR3 region has the DNA TGTGCCAGCAGCGTAGACAGGAACACTGAAGCTTTCTTT. This codes for CASSVDRNTEAFF. This chain links TRBV9 with TRBJ1-1; no firm D call. The CDR3 has 13 residues. Germline V gives CDR1 SGDLS, CDR2 YYNGEE. Trimming shortened V by 0 bases and J by 1 base, and 4 bases separated the two germline ends.

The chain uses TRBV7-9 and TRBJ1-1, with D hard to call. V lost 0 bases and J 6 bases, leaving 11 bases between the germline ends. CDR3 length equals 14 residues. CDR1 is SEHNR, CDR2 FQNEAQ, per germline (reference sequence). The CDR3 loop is CASSLAKATPEAFF. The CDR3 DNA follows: TGTGCCAGCAGCTTAGCGAAGGCGACTCCTGAAGCTTTCTTT.

CDR3 in DNA: TGTGCCAGCAGTTTAAAGGGGACACTCGCAACTAATGAAAAACTGTTTTTT. This encodes CASSLKGTLATNEKLFF. The chain couples TRBV27 to TRBJ1-4; TRBD1 might be the D (6 bases). CDR1 and CDR2 from the germline V gene are MNHEY and SMNVEV (reference sequence). This CDR3 spans 17 amino acids. The V end was cut by 2 bases, the J end by 0 bases, with 13 bases between.

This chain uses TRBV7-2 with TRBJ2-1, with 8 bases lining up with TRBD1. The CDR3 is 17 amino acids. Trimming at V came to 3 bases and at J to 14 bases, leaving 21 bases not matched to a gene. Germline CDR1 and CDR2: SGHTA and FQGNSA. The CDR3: CASSFLPTRQGIYGEFF. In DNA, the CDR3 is TGTGCCAGCAGCTTTTTACCAACTAGACAGGGGATTTACGGGGAGTTCTTC.

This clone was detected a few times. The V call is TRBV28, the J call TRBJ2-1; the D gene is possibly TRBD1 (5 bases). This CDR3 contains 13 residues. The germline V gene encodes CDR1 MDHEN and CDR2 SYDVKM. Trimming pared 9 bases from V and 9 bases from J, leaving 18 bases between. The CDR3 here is CASRPQGSGEQFF. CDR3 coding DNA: TGTGCCAGTAGACCTCAGGGTTCGGGTGAGCAGTTCTTC.

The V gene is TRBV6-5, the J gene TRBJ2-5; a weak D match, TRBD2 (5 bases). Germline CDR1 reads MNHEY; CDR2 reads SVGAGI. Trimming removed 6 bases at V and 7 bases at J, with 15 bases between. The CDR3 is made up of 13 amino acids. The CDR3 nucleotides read TGTGCCAGCAGATCAGGCGGGTTGGGGACCCAGTACTTC. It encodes CASRSGGLGTQYF.

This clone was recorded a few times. CDR3 region: CASSSTRGGNNEQFF. CDR3 DNA: TGTGCCAGCAGCTCCACTAGGGGGGGTAACAATGAGCAGTTCTTC. This chain joins TRBV28 and TRBJ2-1; tentative D call: TRBD2 (7 bases). Germline CDR1 is MDHEN and CDR2 is SYDVKM. V was cut by 6 bases and J by 5 bases, with 17 bases left in between. The CDR3 consists of 15 residues.

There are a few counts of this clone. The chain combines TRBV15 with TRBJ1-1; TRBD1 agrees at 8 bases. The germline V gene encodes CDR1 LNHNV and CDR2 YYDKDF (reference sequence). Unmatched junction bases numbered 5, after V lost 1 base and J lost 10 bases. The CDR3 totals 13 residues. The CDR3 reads CATSRADRASAFF. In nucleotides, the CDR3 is TGTGCCACCAGCAGAGCGGACAGGGCGTCAGCTTTCTTT. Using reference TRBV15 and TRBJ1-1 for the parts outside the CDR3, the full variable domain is DAMVIQNPRYQVTQFGKPVTLSCSQTLNHNVMYWYQQKSSQAPKLLFHYYDKDFNNEADTPDNFQSRRPNTSFCFLDIRSPGLGDTAMYLCATSRADRASAFFGQGTRLTVV.

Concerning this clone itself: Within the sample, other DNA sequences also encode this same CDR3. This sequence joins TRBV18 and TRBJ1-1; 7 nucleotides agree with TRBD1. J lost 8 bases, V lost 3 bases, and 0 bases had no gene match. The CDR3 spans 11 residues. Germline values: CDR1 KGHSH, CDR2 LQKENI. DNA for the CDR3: TGTGCCAGCTCACCGGGACAGGAAGCTTTCTTT. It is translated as CASSPGQEAFF.